Listed below are T cell receptor beta chains from one sample, sequenced in a study of cytomegalovirus exposure and HLA in healthy donors. This table comes from immunoSEQ multiplex PCR, and its TCRdb copy is limited to in-frame clones, with some not included. The sample shows roughly 140,000 clones, more than 75% of them seen only once. The source material was PBMCs. Receptor source: a woman aged 18 to 35 in good health and CMV-seropositive. The CDR3 runs from the conserved cysteine through the conserved F or W. D genes are given only for firm matches. The size of a clone is reported for some rows only, either as once, few or many, or as a class for expanded clones.

clone size	J gene	CDR3 length	D gene	V gene	CDR3 DNA	CDR3 protein
few	TRBJ2-6	16	TRBD1	TRBV10-3	TGTGCCATCAACAGGGGGCCAGAGGCCGGGGCCAACGTCCTGACTTTC	CAINRGPEAGANVLTF
-	TRBJ2-7	16	TRBD1	TRBV6-1	TGTGCCAGCAGTGAAGCGCTCGGACAGGTACTCTACGAGCAGTACTTC	CASSEALGQVLYEQYF
-	TRBJ2-7	11	-	TRBV5-8	TGTGCCAGCAGCTTAACAATCGAGCAGTACTTC	CASSLTIEQYF
-	TRBJ1-4	14	TRBD1	TRBV5-1	TGCGCCAGCAGCTTGGGACAGGGGGACGAAAAACTGTTTTTT	CASSLGQGDEKLFF
-	TRBJ2-2	15	-	TRBV28	TGTGCCAGCAGTTTAACATGGGGAGGTACCGGGGAGCTGTTTTTT	CASSLTWGGTGELFF
-	TRBJ1-5	14	-	TRBV7-9	TGTGCCAGCAGCCGATCCGGGGGCAATCAGCCCCAGCATTTT	CASSRSGGNQPQHF
-	TRBJ2-7	13	-	TRBV5-6	TGTGCCAGCAGCTGGCGGGACCGCCGCGAGCAGTACTTC	CASSWRDRREQYF
-	TRBJ1-1	14	-	TRBV27	TGTGCCAGCAGTTTACGGGGAGGGTGGGCTGAAGCTTTCTTT	CASSLRGGWAEAFF
-	TRBJ2-3	15	TRBD2	TRBV2	TGTGCCAGCAGTTGGCAACGGGGGGGCATGGATACGCAGTATTTT	CASSWQRGGMDTQYF
-	TRBJ1-5	14	-	TRBV4-1	TGCGCCAGCAGCCCTGACAGTAGCAATCAGCCCCAGCATTTT	CASSPDSSNQPQHF
-	TRBJ2-7	14	TRBD1	TRBV5-1	TGCGCCAGCAGCCCGACAGGGAGCAGCGACGAGCAGTACTTC	CASSPTGSSDEQYF
-	TRBJ1-4	14	-	TRBV10-1	TGCGCCAGCTTCGGACAAAGGACTAATGAAAAACTGTTTTTT	CASFGQRTNEKLFF
-	TRBJ2-5	15	TRBD2	TRBV5-4	TGTGCCAGCAGCTCCGCTAGCGGGGGCTATGAGACCCAGTACTTC	CASSSASGGYETQYF
-	TRBJ2-7	14	-	TRBV18	TGTGCCAGCTCACCACCGCGACGGAGCTACGAGCAGTACTTC	CASSPPRRSYEQYF
once	TRBJ1-1	14	TRBD1	TRBV6-6	TGTGCCAGCAGGATAACAGGGGGGAACACTGAAGCTTTCTTT	CASRITGGNTEAFF
-	TRBJ2-7	13	TRBD1	TRBV4-3	TGCGCCAGCAGCCGGGACAGGGGATACGAGCAGTACTTC	CASSRDRGYEQYF
-	TRBJ1-1	18	-	TRBV7-2	TGTGCCAGCAGCTTGGGTCAGGGAGGGGGGAGAGTTTGGACTGAAGCTTTCTTT	CASSLGQGGGRVWTEAFF
-	TRBJ2-7	16	-	TRBV4-1	TGCGCCAGCAGCCAAAGAGCGGCTCTTCGACCTTACGAGCAGTACTTC	CASSQRAALRPYEQYF
-	TRBJ1-1	13	-	TRBV6-5	TGTGCCAGCAGTCAGGCCAGTTACACTGAAGCTTTCTTT	CASSQASYTEAFF
-	TRBJ1-5	15	TRBD1	TRBV18	TGTGCCAGCTCACCCCAGGGACAGGGGGTTCAGCCCCAGCATTTT	CASSPQGQGVQPQHF
-	TRBJ1-2	15	-	TRBV7-2	TGTGCCAGCAGCCGCGGCCCACAGGGTTCTTATGGCTACACCTTC	CASSRGPQGSYGYTF
-	TRBJ1-2	12	TRBD1	TRBV5-1	TGCGCCAGCAGCCGGGACAGCTTTGGCTACACCTTC	CASSRDSFGYTF
few	TRBJ2-7	12	TRBD1	TRBV5-4	TGTGCCAGCAGCCAGACAGGGGACGAGCAGTACTTC	CASSQTGDEQYF
-	TRBJ1-5	15	TRBD1	TRBV28	TGTGCCAGCAGTTTACACGGGACAGGCAATCAGCCCCAGCATTTT	CASSLHGTGNQPQHF
-	TRBJ1-4	13	TRBD1	TRBV29-1	TGCAGCGCCCGACAGGGGGCGCAAGAAAAACTGTTTTTT	CSARQGAQEKLFF
-	TRBJ2-1	15	TRBD2	TRBV7-2	TGTGCCAGCAGTTTCGGGGGGGCTTCCTACAATGAGCAGTTCTTC	CASSFGGASYNEQFF
-	TRBJ2-7	15	TRBD1	TRBV4-3	TGCGCCAGCAGCCAAGAAGCGACAGGGCCCTACGAGCAGTACTTC	CASSQEATGPYEQYF